This TCR beta chain originates from a study of T cells in Graves' hyperthyroidism and ophthalmopathy. General study results and limits: Most thyroid clonotypes that were expanded above 0.001 also turned up in blood.

Amplification targeted TCR beta CDR3 regions from RNA transcripts. The study used the HTBI primer set for a first-round RT-PCR of the TCR CDR3. TCRdb itself ran the multiplex PCR reads through MiXCR, one entry per CDR3 protein. Here the sample spans around 340,000 distinct CDR3 sequences, 15% to 20% being singletons. With 2 bases removed from V and 5 bases from J, the gap between germline ends came to 7 bases. CDR3 length: 12 amino acids. Looked up from germline, CDR1 is LNHDA and CDR2 is SQIVND (reference sequence). Exclusions: uncontrolled infection, other autoimmune disease, pregnancy, lactation. The authors obtained PBMCs from roughly 9.7 ml of fresh peripheral blood. Details on this clonotype: Its antigen is as yet unknown.

This TCR came from a man in his thirties or forties with Graves' hyperthyroidism. The rearrangement links TRBV19 to TRBJ2-7; maybe TRBD2 (5 bases). Sequencing used blood. The CDR3 DNA sequence: TGTGCCAGTAGTATAAGGCGGGACGAGCAGTACTTC. Its translation is CASSIRRDEQYF.